The 28 T cell receptor beta chains below were found in one sample sequenced in a study of blood T cell repertoires in COVID-19. Using immunoSEQ multiplex PCR, the repertoire was profiled, and TCRdb retains in-frame clones only, with some absent. Of under 150,000 clones listed, about 84% are singletons. The sample taken for sequencing was peripheral blood. The receptors were gathered from a middle-aged man with acute or convalescent COVID-19.

The rearrangement joins TRBV12-3 or TRBV12-4 to TRBJ1-2; the D gene is possibly TRBD1 (6 bases). The CDR3 is 13 residues long. With 3 bases removed from V and 4 bases from J, the gap between germline ends came to 9 bases. CDR3 amino acids: CASSFGGAYGYTF. The DNA for the CDR3 is TGTGCCAGCAGTTTCGGGGGGGCCTATGGCTACACCTTC.

The V call is TRBV7-9, the J call TRBJ1-4; D unresolved. Germline CDR1 SEHNR, CDR2 FQNEAQ (reference sequence). The CDR3 is 15 amino acids. V lost 5 bases and J lost 8, with 18 bases in between. CDR3 protein: CASSPNREDFEKLFF. The CDR3 nucleotides read TGTGCCAGCAGCCCGAACCGAGAAGATTTCGAAAAACTGTTTTTT.

V usage is TRBV24-1 and J usage is TRBJ2-7; D unresolved. This CDR3 comprises 13 residues. Trimming took 12 bases from V and 4 from J, leaving 18 bases between them. Germline CDR1 and CDR2: KGHDR and SFDVKD. CDR3 sequence (DNA): TGTGCCCCCACCGCGTCCAGGCAGTACGAGCAGTACGTC. It is translated as CAPTASRQYEQYV.

The gene calls are TRBV5-5 and TRBJ1-1; no reliable D call. There are 13 residues in the CDR3. Trimming shortened V by 5 bases and J by 1 base, and 9 bases separated the two germline ends. CDR1 and CDR2 (germline): SGHKS, YYEKEE (reference sequence). CDR3 in DNA: TGTGCCAGCAGTTACCCTAGGAACACTGAAGCTTTCTTT. Translating gives CASSYPRNTEAFF.

The chain carries TRBV3-1 (or the pseudogene TRBV3-2) and TRBJ2-2; no firm D call. The germline V gene has CDR1 LGHDT and CDR2 YNNKEL (reference sequence). With 2 bases removed from V and 5 bases from J, the gap between germline ends came to 6 bases. The length of the CDR3 is 13 residues. CDR3 loop: CASSQSVTGELFF. The CDR3 DNA sequence: TGTGCCAGCAGCCAATCGGTGACCGGGGAGCTGTTTTTT.

The chain recombines TRBV3-1 (or the pseudogene TRBV3-2) with TRBJ2-3; D gene unclear. CDR1 is LGHDT, CDR2 YNNKEL, per germline (reference sequence). The V and J ends lost 4 bases and 3 bases respectively, with 5 bases between them. There are 12 residues in the CDR3. CDR3 nucleotides: TGTGCCAGCAGCCTCTTAACAGATACGCAGTATTTT. Translating gives CASSLLTDTQYF.

The rearrangement joins TRBV19 to TRBJ1-5; D unclear. V was pared by 6 bases and J by 2 bases, with 14 bases between. This CDR3 contains 15 residues. Germline CDR1 LNHDA, CDR2 SQIVND (reference sequence). The CDR3 DNA is TGTGCCAGTAGCCGCCCATTCGGGGGCAATCAGCCCCAGCATTTT. This sequence encodes CASSRPFGGNQPQHF.

The chain links TRBV4-2 to TRBJ2-7; 14 positions match TRBD2. CDR3 length: 20 amino acids. J gave up 0 bases and V 4 bases, and 14 bases lay outside the gene matches. CDR1 is LGHNA, CDR2 YNFKEQ, per germline. This CDR3 is CASSLLHPGLAGGNSYEQYF. As DNA, the CDR3 is TGTGCCAGCAGCCTCCTCCACCCCGGACTAGCGGGGGGCAACTCCTACGAGCAGTACTTC.

The sample holds a few counts of this clone. The chain combines TRBV6-5 with TRBJ1-1; possibly TRBD1 for D (5 bases). The CDR3 consists of 12 residues. CDR1 and CDR2 from the germline V gene are MNHEY and SVGAGI. The V and J ends lost 9 bases and 4 bases respectively, with 12 bases between them. The CDR3 DNA reads as TGTGCCAGTTACGACAGCCTCACTGAAGCTTTCTTT. This gives the protein CASYDSLTEAFF.

The chain couples TRBV5-1 to TRBJ2-2; 8 bases align to TRBD2. V lost 6 bases, J lost 4 bases, and 8 bases stayed unmatched. This CDR3 has 15 amino acids. Germline lookup yields CDR1 SGHRS and CDR2 YFSETQ. The CDR3 region has the DNA TGCGCCAGCACCCCGGGGGGGTCGGGCACCGGGGAGCTGTTTTTT. Translated, it gives CASTPGGSGTGELFF.

This clone was counted only a few times. The V call is TRBV18, the J call TRBJ1-1; 8 nucleotides line up with TRBD1. Per the germline V gene, CDR1 is KGHSH and CDR2 is LQKENI. V trimming: 4 bases; J trimming: 5 bases; junction bases outside the gene matches: 3. The CDR3 runs to 13 residues. For the CDR3, the DNA is TGTGCCAGCTCACTCGACAGGGGTACTGAAGCTTTCTTT. Translating gives CASSLDRGTEAFF.

This clone has only one observation. The rearrangement links TRBV5-1 to TRBJ1-5; D ambiguous. The CDR3 consists of 14 residues. In germline, CDR1 is SGHRS, CDR2 YFSETQ. V lost 0 bases, J lost 4 bases, and 8 bases lay in between. The CDR3 nucleotides are TGCGCCAGCAGCTTGGAGCCCGGGAATCAGCCCCAGCATTTT. The encoded protein is CASSLEPGNQPQHF.

At least ten counts were recorded for this clone. Other DNA sequences of this sample code for an identical CDR3. This chain links TRBV10-2 with TRBJ1-3, with unresolved D. Germline V gives CDR1 WSHSY, CDR2 SAAADI. V shed 8 bases and J shed 0 bases, with 8 bases lying between them. There are 13 residues in the CDR3. The CDR3 spells CASGVSSGNTIYF. In DNA form, the CDR3 reads TGCGCCAGCGGAGTTAGCTCTGGAAACACCATATATTTT.

V usage is TRBV6-5 and J usage is TRBJ2-7, with a possible D match to TRBD1 (6 bases). The V gene lost 9 bases and the J gene lost 7 bases, with 13 bases spanning the gap. Germline assignment: CDR1 MNHEY and CDR2 SVGAGI. The CDR3 totals 11 residues. The CDR3 reads CASSGQYEQYF. The CDR3 region has the DNA TGTGCCAGTTCTGGACAGTATGAGCAGTACTTC.

V usage is TRBV5-1 and J usage is TRBJ1-1; perhaps TRBD1 as D (6 bases). This CDR3 spans 15 amino acids. Trimming took off 6 bases at V and 1 base at J, with 16 bases between the two ends. Germline V CDR1 and CDR2: SGHRS, YFSETQ. The CDR3 nucleotides are TGCGCCAGCACTCGGGACACACCCTCGAACACTGAAGCTTTCTTT. It specifies CASTRDTPSNTEAFF.

The V gene is TRBV2, the J gene TRBJ1-1; 8 bases align to TRBD1. Germline-derived CDR1 and CDR2 are SNHLY and FYNNEI. The CDR3 has 13 residues. V lost 6 bases and J lost 1; bases outside the gene matches: 1. CDR3 sequence reads: CASRTGANTEAFF. The CDR3 DNA follows: TGTGCCAGCAGGACAGGGGCGAACACTGAAGCTTTCTTT.

Points on this clone: Compared with germline, one end of the junction differs, possibly owing to a read error. CDR3 DNA sequence: TGTGCCGGCAGGGTAGACAGCGGCTACACCTTC. This translates into CAGRVDSGYTF. V is TRBV2 and J is TRBJ1-2, with D maybe TRBD1 (5 bases). The CDR3 is made up of 11 amino acids. Germline V CDR1 and CDR2: SNHLY, FYNNEI.

V and J are TRBV2 and TRBJ2-1; the match to TRBD1 covers 10 bases. Per germline, CDR1 SNHLY and CDR2 FYNNEI. The CDR3 is 15 amino acids. V shed 4 bases and J 3 bases; nucleotides not matched to a gene: 3. The CDR3 coding sequence is TGTGCCAGCAGTGCTGGACAGGGGGACTACAATGAGCAGTTCTTC. Its protein product is CASSAGQGDYNEQFF.

This sequence joins TRBV6-1 and TRBJ2-3; the match to TRBD1 covers 8 bases. V shed 2 bases and J 5 bases; nucleotides not matched to a gene: 12. CDR1 is MNHNS, CDR2 SASEGT, per germline. The CDR3 consists of 17 residues. The CDR3: CASSEYVRQGNVDTQYF. DNA of the CDR3: TGTGCCAGCAGTGAATACGTTCGACAGGGGAATGTAGATACGCAGTATTTT.

The genes are TRBV2 and TRBJ1-1; D ambiguous. Trimming took 8 bases from V and 1 from J, leaving 14 bases between them. Germline-derived CDR1 and CDR2 are SNHLY and FYNNEI. The CDR3 runs 14 residues. The CDR3, as DNA: TGTGCCAGCTCCATAATGCAGTCGAACACTGAAGCTTTCTTT. It translates to CASSIMQSNTEAFF.

The chain employs TRBV15 and TRBJ1-5; D uncertain. This CDR3 comprises 12 residues. The germline CDR1 and CDR2 sequences are LNHNV and YYDKDF (reference sequence). The V end lost 2 bases, the J end lost 5 bases, and 4 bases lay between the germline ends. CDR3 nucleotides: TGTGCCACCAGCAGAACGGATCAGCCCCAGCATTTT. Amino acids: CATSRTDQPQHF. The full variable domain, its missing parts supplied by reference TRBV15 and TRBJ1-5, is DAMVIQNPRYQVTQFGKPVTLSCSQTLNHNVMYWYQQKSSQAPKLLFHYYDKDFNNEADTPDNFQSRRPNTSFCFLDIRSPGLGDTAMYLCATSRTDQPQHFGDGTRLSIL.

The chain couples TRBV4-2 to TRBJ2-6; maybe TRBD2 (6 bases). Germline V lookup: CDR1 LGHNA, CDR2 YNFKEQ. The CDR3 runs 16 residues. V lost 1 base to trimming and J lost 3 bases, with 10 bases between them. CDR3 in DNA: TGTGCCAGCAGCCAAGCGGGGGACGGTGGGGCCAACGTCCTGACTTTC. Translation gives CASSQAGDGGANVLTF.

V gene TRBV6-5 combines with J gene TRBJ2-2; the D gene is possibly TRBD1 (5 bases). Trimming stripped 6 bases from V and 4 bases from J, with 15 bases between. The CDR3 runs to 15 residues. CDR1 is MNHEY and CDR2 is SVGAGI in the germline V gene. CDR3 in amino acids: CASSWGAPGTGELFF. DNA for the CDR3: TGTGCCAGCAGCTGGGGCGCCCCGGGCACCGGGGAGCTGTTTTTT.

The chain combines TRBV7-2 with TRBJ2-7, with 9 bases matching TRBD1. The germline V gene encodes CDR1 SGHTA and CDR2 FQGNSA. The CDR3 runs 15 residues. Trimming removed 5 bases from V and 2 bases from J; junction bases left unmatched: 7. CDR3 residues: CASSTPGQGTYEQYF. CDR3 DNA: TGTGCCAGCAGCACACCGGGACAGGGAACCTACGAGCAGTACTTC.

V is TRBV12-3 or TRBV12-4 and J is TRBJ1-1; D gene unclear. The CDR3 runs to 13 residues. V lost 7 bases to trimming and J lost 1 base, with 10 bases between them. The chain's CDR3 is CASTLTGNTEAFF. The CDR3 region has the DNA TGTGCCAGCACCCTGACGGGGAACACTGAAGCTTTCTTT.

V gene TRBV7-2 combines with J gene TRBJ2-4, with D possibly being TRBD1 (6 bases). V lost 7 bases to trimming and J lost 3 bases, with 16 bases between them. This CDR3 region has 15 residues. Per the germline V gene, CDR1 is SGHTA and CDR2 is FQGNSA. CDR3 region: CASTSGDKLKNIQYF. The CDR3 DNA follows: TGTGCCAGCACCTCCGGGGACAAACTCAAAAACATTCAGTACTTC.

The V and J genes are TRBV6-1 and TRBJ2-2; no definite D call. Germline CDR1 MNHNS, CDR2 SASEGT. The CDR3 spans 14 residues. V lost 2 bases to trimming and J lost 1 base, with 5 bases between them. CDR3 nucleotide sequence: TGTGCCAGCAGTGAACACAGGAACACCGGGGAGCTGTTTTTT. As protein: CASSEHRNTGELFF.

This clone has just a few counts. V and J are TRBV28 and TRBJ2-5, with D maybe TRBD1 (5 bases). The CDR3 length is 15 residues. Germline loops: CDR1 MDHEN, CDR2 SYDVKM. The V end was cut by 5 bases, the J end by 4 bases, with 17 bases between. This CDR3 reads CASSIYSGASETQYF. In DNA form, the CDR3 reads TGTGCCAGCAGTATTTACAGTGGGGCGTCAGAGACCCAGTACTTC.